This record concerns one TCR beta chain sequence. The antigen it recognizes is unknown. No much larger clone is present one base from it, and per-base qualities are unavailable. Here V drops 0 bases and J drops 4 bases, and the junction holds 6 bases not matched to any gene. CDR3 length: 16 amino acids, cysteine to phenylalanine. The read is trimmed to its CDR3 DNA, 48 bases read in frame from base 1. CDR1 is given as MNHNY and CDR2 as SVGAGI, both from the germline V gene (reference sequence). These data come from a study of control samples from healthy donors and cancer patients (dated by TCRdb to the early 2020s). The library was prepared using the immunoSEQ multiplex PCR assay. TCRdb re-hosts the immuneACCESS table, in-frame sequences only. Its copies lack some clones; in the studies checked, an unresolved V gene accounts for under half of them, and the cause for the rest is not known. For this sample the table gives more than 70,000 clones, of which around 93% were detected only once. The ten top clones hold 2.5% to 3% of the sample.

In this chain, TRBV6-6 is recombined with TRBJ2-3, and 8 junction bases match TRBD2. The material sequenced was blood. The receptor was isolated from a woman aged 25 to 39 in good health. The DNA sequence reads TGTGCCAGCAGTTACTCGAAGCGGGGGAGCGCAGATACGCAGTATTTT. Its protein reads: CASSYSKRGSADTQYF.